Presented here are 24 T cell receptor beta chains from one specimen sequenced in a study of neoadjuvant nivolumab and ipilimumab in lung cancer. TCRdb's copy holds only in-frame clones and misses some; the assay was immunoSEQ multiplex PCR. The sample has 40,000 or so clones, roughly 87% seen once. The sample in question was peripheral blood, obtained before neoadjuvant nivolumab, alone or with ipilimumab. Receptors originate from an adult with non-small cell lung cancer.

The rearrangement joins TRBV7-3 to TRBJ2-5, with D possibly matching TRBD2 (6 bases). The CDR3 sequence is 16 residues long. Germline CDR1 is SGHTA and CDR2 is FQGTGA. V was shortened by 1 base and J by 5 bases, with 17 bases between the two germline ends. CDR3: CASSLMSGPEGETQYF. In nucleotides, the CDR3 is TGTGCCAGCAGCTTAATGAGCGGGCCCGAGGGGGAGACCCAGTACTTC.

The count of this clone is one. This rearrangement joins TRBV2 to TRBJ2-7; 9 nucleotides agree with TRBD2. J was trimmed by 1 base and V by 8 bases; bases with no gene match: 3. The CDR3 has 13 residues. Germline V gene sequence: CDR1 SNHLY, CDR2 FYNNEI. This CDR3 is CASLAGSSYEQYF. Here the CDR3 DNA reads TGTGCCAGCCTAGCGGGAAGTTCCTACGAGCAGTACTTC. The complete variable domain, with remaining parts taken from reference TRBV2 and TRBJ2-7, reads EPEVTQTPSHQVTQMGQEVILRCVPISNHLYFYWYRQILGQKVEFLVSFYNNEISEKSEIFDDQFSVERPDGSNFTLKIRSTKLEDSAMYFCASLAGSSYEQYFGPGTRLTVT.

The rearrangement joins TRBV5-4 to TRBJ2-6, with unresolved D. The germline V gene encodes CDR1 SGHNT and CDR2 YYREEE (reference sequence). V was pared by 3 bases and J by 1 base, with 11 bases between. The CDR3 is 16 residues long. The CDR3 sequence: CASSSGRPSGANVLTF. In DNA, the CDR3 is TGTGCCAGCAGCTCTGGACGGCCGTCTGGGGCCAACGTCCTGACTTTC.

This chain joins TRBV5-1 and TRBJ2-7, with D unclear. Germline V gene sequence: CDR1 SGHRS, CDR2 YFSETQ. The V end was cut by 4 bases, the J end by 0 bases, with 11 bases between. This CDR3 has 14 amino acids. Here the CDR3 DNA reads TGCGCCAGCAGCAGTAGTCGAAGCTCCTACGAGCAGTACTTC. This encodes CASSSSRSSYEQYF.

The rearrangement links TRBV7-3 to TRBJ2-2, with 14 bases aligning to TRBD2. With V trimmed by 5 bases and J by 4 bases, 15 bases remained unmatched. The germline V gene encodes CDR1 SGHTA and CDR2 FQGTGA. The CDR3 covers 20 residues. The chain's CDR3 is CASSPTTSGRALSGTGELFF. In DNA form, the CDR3 reads TGTGCCAGCAGCCCCACGACTAGCGGGAGGGCCCTTTCTGGCACCGGGGAGCTGTTTTTT.

The sample holds one count of this clone. The chain uses TRBV11-2 and TRBJ2-7, with 7 positions matching TRBD1. V dropped 5 bases and J dropped 6; count of bases not matched to a gene: 10. Germline lookup yields CDR1 SGHAT and CDR2 FQNNGV. This CDR3 comprises 14 residues. CDR3 loop: CASSPSLQGIEQYF. In DNA, the CDR3 is TGTGCCAGCAGCCCTTCTTTACAGGGGATCGAGCAGTACTTC.

This rearrangement joins TRBV5-4 to TRBJ2-3; D possibly corresponds to TRBD2 (5 bases). CDR3 size: 15 residues. Germline values: CDR1 SGHNT, CDR2 YYREEE (reference sequence). V was trimmed by 1 base and J by 5 bases, leaving 14 bases between them. The CDR3 is CASSLKKRVGDTQYF. The CDR3 nucleotides read TGTGCCAGCAGCTTGAAAAAGAGGGTTGGAGATACGCAGTATTTT.

The chain employs TRBV5-4 and TRBJ2-2; a weak D match, TRBD1 (6 bases). Between the trimmed V and J ends, which lost 4 bases and 5 bases, there was a span of 12 bases. Germline CDR1 and CDR2: SGHNT and YYREEE (reference sequence). The CDR3 totals 14 residues. CDR3 protein: CASSPGHGTGELFF. CDR3 bases: TGTGCCAGCAGCCCGGGACACGGGACCGGGGAGCTGTTTTTT.

The chain is built from TRBV19 and TRBJ2-2; 7 bases fit TRBD1. CDR3 size: 16 residues. The V segment lost 4 bases and the J segment 5 bases; nucleotides outside the gene matches: 10. Germline V lookup: CDR1 LNHDA, CDR2 SQIVND (reference sequence). The CDR3 bases are TGTGCCAGTAGTACTGGACGGGGACAGACTACCGGGGAGCTGTTTTTT. It encodes CASSTGRGQTTGELFF.

The V and J genes are TRBV7-2 and TRBJ1-2; D is unresolved. The CDR3 sequence is 17 residues long. The germline V gene encodes CDR1 SGHTA and CDR2 FQGNSA. V was shortened by 3 bases and J by 6 bases, with 23 bases between the two germline ends. For the CDR3, the DNA is TGTGCCAGCAGCTTGAACAGTGACCGCCGCGGCAGAGATGGCTACACCTTC. This translates into CASSLNSDRRGRDGYTF. Looking up the rest from reference TRBV7-2 and TRBJ1-2 gives the full variable domain: GAGVSQSPSNKVTEKGKDVELRCDPISGHTALYWYRQSLGQGLEFLIYFQGNSAPDKSGLPSDRFSAERTGGSVSTLTIQRTQQEDSAVYLCASSLNSDRRGRDGYTFGSGTRLTVV.

The chain is built from TRBV14 and TRBJ2-1; TRBD2 is a possible D gene (6 bases). Germline CDR1 and CDR2: SGHDN and FVKESK. This CDR3 has 15 amino acids. Trimming shortened V by 1 base and J by 0 bases, and 7 bases separated the two germline ends. The CDR3: CASSQAGSSYNEQFF. The DNA for the CDR3 is TGTGCCAGCAGCCAAGCCGGGAGCTCCTACAATGAGCAGTTCTTC.

V gene TRBV30 combines with J gene TRBJ2-5, with 7 bases fitting TRBD1. CDR3 size: 12 residues. Germline lookup yields CDR1 GTSNPN and CDR2 SVGIG (reference sequence). The V gene end was trimmed by 5 bases and the J gene end by 3 bases; junction bases not matched to a gene: 3. This CDR3 reads CAWGDSEETQYF. The CDR3 DNA is TGTGCCTGGGGGGACAGTGAAGAGACCCAGTACTTC. Supplemented by reference TRBV30 and TRBJ2-5, the full variable domain reads SQTIHQWPATLVQPVGSPLSLECTVEGTSNPNLYWYRQAAGRGLQLLFYSVGIGQISSEVPQNLSASRPQDRQFILSSKKLLLSDSGFYLCAWGDSEETQYFGPGTRLLVL.

The chain uses TRBV27 and TRBJ2-7, with TRBD2 matching over 9 bases. V trimming: 3 bases; J trimming: 3 bases; junction bases outside the gene matches: 12. The CDR3 spans 17 residues. Germline V gene sequence: CDR1 MNHEY, CDR2 SMNVEV (reference sequence). The CDR3 here is CASSLAASSGTNYEQYF. The CDR3 coding sequence is TGTGCCAGCAGTTTGGCCGCCTCTAGCGGGACAAACTACGAGCAGTACTTC.

This clone is a singleton in its sample. The chain is built from TRBV5-1 and TRBJ2-4; 10 positions agree with TRBD1. CDR1 is SGHRS, CDR2 YFSETQ, per germline. This CDR3 is built from 16 residues. Trimming removed 4 bases from V and 0 bases from J; junction bases left unmatched: 4. The CDR3 bases are TGCGCCAGCAGCGGGACAGGGGCTGGAGCCAAAAACATTCAGTACTTC. As protein: CASSGTGAGAKNIQYF. Variable domain in full (rest from reference TRBV5-1 and TRBJ2-4): KAGVTQTPRYLIKTRGQQVTLSCSPISGHRSVSWYQQTPGQGLQFLFEYFSETQRNKGNFPGRFSGRQFSNSRSEMNVSTLELGDSALYLCASSGTGAGAKNIQYFGAGTRLSVL.

The chain recombines TRBV7-9 with TRBJ2-1; D tentatively reads TRBD1 or TRBD2 (5 bases each). The V and J ends lost 5 bases and 7 bases respectively, with 18 bases between them. Germline V CDR1 and CDR2: SEHNR, FQNEAQ (reference sequence). This CDR3 spans 15 amino acids. The CDR3 bases are TGTGCCAGCAGCCCACCTTGGGGCGCGGGTAATGAGCAGTTCTTC. This encodes CASSPPWGAGNEQFF. The variable domain in full, with the rest retrieved from reference TRBV7-9 and TRBJ2-1, is DTGVSQNPRHKITKRGQNVTFRCDPISEHNRLYWYRQTLGQGPEFLTYFQNEAQLEKSRLLSDRFSAERPKGSFSTLEIQRTEQGDSAMYLCASSPPWGAGNEQFFGPGTRLTVL.

The chain couples TRBV9 to TRBJ2-7; 15 positions match TRBD2. Germline V gene lookup returns CDR1 SGDLS and CDR2 YYNGEE. CDR3 length: 16 amino acids. V dropped 4 bases and J dropped 2; count of bases not matched to a gene: 4. Here the CDR3 DNA reads TGTGCCAGCAGCCCGGGACTAGCGGGAGGACCCTACGAGCAGTACTTC. Amino acid sequence: CASSPGLAGGPYEQYF. The complete variable domain, with remaining parts taken from reference TRBV9 and TRBJ2-7, reads DSGVTQTPKHLITATGQRVTLRCSPRSGDLSVYWYQQSLDQGLQFLIQYYNGEERAKGNILERFSAQQFPDLHSELNLSSLELGDSALYFCASSPGLAGGPYEQYFGPGTRLTVT.

This rearrangement joins TRBV14 to TRBJ2-1, with 12 bases that match TRBD2. The CDR3 is made up of 18 amino acids. Trimming removed 6 bases from V and 7 bases from J; junction bases left unmatched: 16. The germline CDR1 and CDR2 sequences are SGHDN and FVKESK. CDR3 DNA sequence: TGTGCCAGCAGTCTCGGACTAGCGGGACTACCCTTTCGGAATGAGCAGTTCTTC. This sequence encodes CASSLGLAGLPFRNEQFF.

The V and J genes are TRBV30 and TRBJ2-1; no definite D call. This CDR3 comprises 11 residues. With 1 base removed from V and 3 bases from J, the gap between germline ends came to 1 base. The germline gives CDR1 GTSNPN, CDR2 SVGIG (reference sequence). The CDR3 region has the DNA TGTGCCTGGAGTGACTACAATGAGCAGTTCTTC. Translated: CAWSDYNEQFF. Variable domain in full (rest from reference TRBV30 and TRBJ2-1): SQTIHQWPATLVQPVGSPLSLECTVEGTSNPNLYWYRQAAGRGLQLLFYSVGIGQISSEVPQNLSASRPQDRQFILSSKKLLLSDSGFYLCAWSDYNEQFFGPGTRLTVL.

The rearrangement uses TRBV7-9 and TRBJ2-1; TRBD2 matches 9 bases. Unmatched junction bases numbered 9, after V lost 2 bases and J lost 4 bases. Germline loops: CDR1 SEHNR, CDR2 FQNEAQ (reference sequence). The CDR3 is made up of 17 amino acids. As DNA, the CDR3 is TGTGCCAGCAGCTTATCCCTTTTAGCGGGAGTTTACAATGAGCAGTTCTTC. It is translated as CASSLSLLAGVYNEQFF.

The table lists this clone with a few counts. The gene calls are TRBV7-9 and TRBJ2-7; D unresolved. This CDR3 region has 12 residues. CDR1 and CDR2 from the germline V gene are SEHNR and FQNEAQ (reference sequence). V was clipped by 5 bases and J by 4 bases, with 9 bases between them. The CDR3 loop is CASSRTLYEQYF. CDR3 bases: TGTGCCAGCAGCCGAACCCTGTACGAGCAGTACTTC.

This chain uses TRBV4-1 with TRBJ2-1; 13 positions match TRBD2. The CDR3 length is 14 residues. Germline values: CDR1 MGHRA, CDR2 YSYEKL. The ends lost 4 bases at V and 10 bases at J; junction bases unmatched: 4. The CDR3 DNA reads as TGCGCCAGCAGCCTGGGACTAGCGGGACGGGAGCAGTTCTTC. Amino acid sequence: CASSLGLAGREQFF.

The chain has TRBV10-2 and TRBJ1-5; D is unresolved. CDR3 size: 14 residues. V dropped 4 bases and J dropped 2 bases, with 9 bases sitting between them. Germline lookup yields CDR1 WSHSY and CDR2 SAAADI. Written as DNA, the CDR3 is TGCGCCAGCAGTGTTTCCGGTGGCAATCAGCCCCAGCATTTT. Amino acid sequence: CASSVSGGNQPQHF.

The chain links TRBV4-2 to TRBJ1-2; D gene ambiguous. The V end lost 0 bases, the J end lost 3 bases, and 8 bases lay between the germline ends. Germline CDR1 is LGHNA and CDR2 is YNFKEQ. CDR3 length: 14 residues. CDR3 bases: TGTGCCAGCAGCCAAGATACCGCAGACTATGGCTACACCTTC. This encodes CASSQDTADYGYTF.

The rearrangement links TRBV5-1 to TRBJ2-2, with TRBD2 matching 11 bases. The length of the CDR3 is 15 residues. Germline V gives CDR1 SGHRS, CDR2 YFSETQ. The V gene end was trimmed by 8 bases and the J gene end by 5 bases; junction bases not matched to a gene: 8. The CDR3 nucleotides are TGCGCCAGTGCCTTGCTAGCGGGAGGAACCGGGGAGCTGTTTTTT. Translating gives CASALLAGGTGELFF.